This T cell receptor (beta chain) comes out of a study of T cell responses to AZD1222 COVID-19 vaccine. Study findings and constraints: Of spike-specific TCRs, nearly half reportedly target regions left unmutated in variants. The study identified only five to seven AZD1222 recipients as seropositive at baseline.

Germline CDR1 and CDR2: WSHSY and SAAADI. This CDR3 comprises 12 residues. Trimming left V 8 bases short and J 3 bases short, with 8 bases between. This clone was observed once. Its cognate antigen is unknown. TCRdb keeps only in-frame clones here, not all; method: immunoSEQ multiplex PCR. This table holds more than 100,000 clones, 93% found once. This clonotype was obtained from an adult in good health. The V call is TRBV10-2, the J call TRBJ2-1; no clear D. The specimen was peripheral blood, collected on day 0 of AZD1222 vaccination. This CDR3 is CASGPGYNEQFF. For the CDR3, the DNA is TGCGCCAGCGGCCCCGGCTACAATGAGCAGTTCTTC.